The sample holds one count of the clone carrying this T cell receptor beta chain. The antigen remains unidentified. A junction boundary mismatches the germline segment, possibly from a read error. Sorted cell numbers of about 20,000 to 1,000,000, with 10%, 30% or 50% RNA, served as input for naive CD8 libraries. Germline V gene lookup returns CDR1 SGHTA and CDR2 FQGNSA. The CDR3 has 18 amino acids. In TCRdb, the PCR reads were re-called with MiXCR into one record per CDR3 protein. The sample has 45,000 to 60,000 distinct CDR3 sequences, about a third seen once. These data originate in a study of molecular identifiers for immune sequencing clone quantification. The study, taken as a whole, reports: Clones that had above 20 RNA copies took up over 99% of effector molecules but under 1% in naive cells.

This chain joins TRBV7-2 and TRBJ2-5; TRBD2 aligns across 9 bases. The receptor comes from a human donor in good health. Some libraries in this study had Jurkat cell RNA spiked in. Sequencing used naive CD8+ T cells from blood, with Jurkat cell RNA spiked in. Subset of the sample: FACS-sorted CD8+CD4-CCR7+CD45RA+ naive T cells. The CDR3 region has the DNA TGTGCCTGCAGCTCCTGGAAAACTAGCGGGCCCTGGGAAGAGCCCCAGTACTTC. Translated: CACSSWKTSGPWEEPQYF.